This is a list of T cell receptor beta chains from one sample in a study of shared clonotypes between healthy human individuals. TCRdb's copy holds only in-frame clones and misses some; the assay was immunoSEQ multiplex PCR. Counted here are approximately 810,000 clones, approximately 92% occurring once; the ten biggest clones make up about 24%. Specimen: naive CD8+ T cells sorted from blood. These TCRs come from a man younger than 40 in good health. Each CDR3 is given with its conserved first and last residue. The order of the fields is D gene, clone size, J gene, V gene, CDR3 DNA, CDR3 protein. A D gene is named only where the DNA matches it firmly. The listing skips clone size in some rows; elsewhere it reads once, few, many or a size class.

>TRBD2|NA|TRBJ2-1|TRBV15
TGTGCCACCAGCAGAGGGACTAGCGGAGGGAATGAGCAGTTCTTC
CATSRGTSGGNEQFF
>NA|once|TRBJ1-1|TRBV13
TGTGCCAGCAGGGGAGGGTTCACTGAAGCTTTCTTT
CASRGGFTEAFF
>NA|NA|TRBJ1-5|TRBV28
TGTGCCAGCAGTTCCCCCCCTGCGAAGGTAATGGAGGAAAATCAGCCCCAGCATTTT
CASSSPPAKVMEENQPQHF
>NA|NA|TRBJ2-1|TRBV7-9
TGTGCCAGCAGCGGGCCCAGTCTGGATGAGCAGTTCTTC
CASSGPSLDEQFF
>TRBD1|NA|TRBJ2-2|TRBV10-3
TGTGCCACCGGGACAGGGAAGTACACCGGGGAGCTGTTTTTT
CATGTGKYTGELFF
>TRBD2|NA|TRBJ2-7|TRBV28
TGTGCCAGCAGCATGACTAGCGGGAGAGATGTCGAGCAGTACTTC
CASSMTSGRDVEQYF
>TRBD1|NA|TRBJ1-1|TRBV11-2
TGTGCCAGCAGCTCACAGGGGTCGGCTTTCTTT
CASSSQGSAFF
>NA|NA|TRBJ2-7|TRBV5-4
TGTGCCAGCAGAAAAGGGGGAAGCTCCTACGAGCAGTACTTC
CASRKGGSSYEQYF
>TRBD2|NA|TRBJ2-7|TRBV25-1
TGTGCCAGCAGCGGGACTAGCGGGAGGGTGGAGTACGAGCAGTACTTC
CASSGTSGRVEYEQYF
>NA|NA|TRBJ2-5|TRBV11-3
TGTGCCAGCAGCTTAGGGGGTACGGAGACCCAGTACTTC
CASSLGGTETQYF
>NA|NA|TRBJ2-7|TRBV5-1
TGCGCCAGCAGCTTGGCCGAGGGAGCCCAGAGCTCCTACGAGCAGTACTTC
CASSLAEGAQSSYEQYF
>TRBD1|NA|TRBJ1-1|TRBV5-1
TGCGCCAGCAGCTTTCGGACAGGGGCGATGAACACTGAAGCTTTCTTT
CASSFRTGAMNTEAFF
>TRBD2|NA|TRBJ2-1|TRBV27
TGTGCCAGCAGCTTGGGACTAGCGGCCTACAATGAGCAGTTCTTC
CASSLGLAAYNEQFF
>TRBD1|NA|TRBJ2-7|TRBV18
TGTGCCAGCTCTGCGACAGGGCTTCCTCCCACGTCCTACGAGCAGTACTTC
CASSATGLPPTSYEQYF
>NA|NA|TRBJ1-2|TRBV5-6
TGTGCCAGCAGCGATGGTGGGTCAGCCTATGGCTACACCTTC
CASSDGGSAYGYTF
>TRBD1|NA|TRBJ2-1|TRBV7-3
TGTGCCAGCAGCTTAGAGACAGGGGCCTACAATGAGCAGTTCTTC
CASSLETGAYNEQFF
>NA|NA|TRBJ2-7|TRBV9
TGTGCCAGCAGCGTTGGGGGGGAGCAGTACTTC
CASSVGGEQYF
>TRBD1|NA|TRBJ2-7|TRBV27
TGTGCCAGCAGTTTCGGGACAGGGAGCTACGAGCAGTACTTC
CASSFGTGSYEQYF
>NA|NA|TRBJ2-2|TRBV15
TGTGCCACCCGAGACACCGGGGAGCTGTTTTTT
CATRDTGELFF
>TRBD1|NA|TRBJ1-5|TRBV9
TGTGCCAGCAGCCCGGGACAGAGCAATCAGCCCCAGCATTTT
CASSPGQSNQPQHF
>NA|NA|TRBJ1-2|TRBV27
TGTGCCAGCAGTCCCTCCCCGTACAGACATAACTATGGCTACACCTTC
CASSPSPYRHNYGYTF
>NA|NA|TRBJ2-1|TRBV4-1
TGCGCCAGCAGCCAAGATCCAGCCTGGGGCAGGGTAAACTACAATGAGCAGTTCTTC
CASSQDPAWGRVNYNEQFF
>NA|NA|TRBJ2-7|TRBV4-2
TGTGCCAGCAGCCAAGATCGGGCCGAGCAGTACTTC
CASSQDRAEQYF
>TRBD1|NA|TRBJ2-7|TRBV29-1
TGCAGCGCCCGGAACCCAGGACAGGGCTACGAGCAGTACTTC
CSARNPGQGYEQYF
>TRBD2|NA|TRBJ2-7|TRBV9
TGTGCCAGCAGCGTAGAGGGAGGGACCAGCTACGAGCAGTACTTC
CASSVEGGTSYEQYF
>TRBD1|NA|TRBJ2-3|TRBV10-1
TGCGCCAGCAGTGGGAGCGGGACAGGGGTTGTCGATACGCAGTATTTT
CASSGSGTGVVDTQYF
>NA|NA|TRBJ2-2|TRBV7-3
TGTGCCAGCAGTCCCGAAGGCACCGGGGAGCTGTTTTTT
CASSPEGTGELFF
>TRBD1|few|TRBJ1-5|TRBV7-9
TGTGCCAGCAGCACAGACAGGGGAGTCCAGCCCCAGCATTTT
CASSTDRGVQPQHF
>TRBD1|NA|TRBJ2-7|TRBV10-3
TGTGCCATCAGGGATTCGGCGACAGGGGCCTACGAGCAGTACTTC
CAIRDSATGAYEQYF
>TRBD1|NA|TRBJ1-2|TRBV14
TGTGCCAGCAGCAACCGGACAGGGATTAACTATGGCTACACCTTC
CASSNRTGINYGYTF
>NA|NA|TRBJ2-5|TRBV10-2
TGCGCCAGCTCGACAATTCAAGAGACCCAGTACTTC
CASSTIQETQYF
>TRBD1|NA|TRBJ2-5|TRBV29-1
TGCAGCGCAGGGACAGGGGTCCGCCAAGAGACCCAGTACTTC
CSAGTGVRQETQYF
>NA|NA|TRBJ2-5|TRBV27
TGTGCCAGCAGTTTTTGGGGGGGCGAGGACTCTCGAGAGACCCAGTACTTC
CASSFWGGEDSRETQYF
>NA|NA|TRBJ2-2|TRBV2
TGTGCCAGCCTCCGGGGGTACACCGGGGAGCTGTTTTTT
CASLRGYTGELFF
>TRBD1|NA|TRBJ1-1|TRBV27
TGTGCCAGCAGTTTATCAGGGGGCGCGGTCACTGAAGCTTTCTTT
CASSLSGGAVTEAFF
>NA|NA|TRBJ2-3|TRBV19
TGTGCCAGTAGTATACTGGGGTATGCAGATACGCAGTATTTT
CASSILGYADTQYF
>NA|NA|TRBJ2-1|TRBV9
TGTGCCAGCAGCGTAGGGCACCCCTCCTACAATGAGCAGTTCTTC
CASSVGHPSYNEQFF
>NA|once|TRBJ2-3|TRBV27
TGTGCCACTTCGGACAGACTTTTTTCCACAGATACGCAGTATTTT
CATSDRLFSTDTQYF
>NA|NA|TRBJ2-3|TRBV28
TGTGCCAGCAGTTTAGGGTTTAGGACACCCCATCTATCGACAGATACGCAGTATTTT
CASSLGFRTPHLSTDTQYF
>NA|NA|TRBJ1-5|TRBV19
TGTGCCAGTAGTATATATGGGAGCGGCAATCAGCCCCAGCATTTT
CASSIYGSGNQPQHF
>NA|NA|TRBJ2-7|TRBV6-5
TGTGCCAGCAGTTCCCCGCGGTCCTACGAGCAGTACTTC
CASSSPRSYEQYF
>NA|NA|TRBJ2-7|TRBV7-6
TGTGCCAGCAGCCCCAACGGGGGCCCGAACTACGAGCAGTACTTC
CASSPNGGPNYEQYF
>TRBD2|once|TRBJ2-7|TRBV11-2
TGTGCCAGCAGCTTAGTCCTGGGACTAGCGGTATACGAGCAGTACTTC
CASSLVLGLAVYEQYF
>NA|NA|TRBJ2-3|TRBV4-3
TGCGCCAGCAGCCAAGATGGGTCCGGGAGCACAGATACGCAGTATTTT
CASSQDGSGSTDTQYF
>TRBD2|NA|TRBJ2-3|TRBV5-1
TGCGCCAGCAGCTCAGGACTAGCGGCCCAGGATACGCAGTATTTT
CASSSGLAAQDTQYF
>NA|NA|TRBJ2-7|TRBV5-6
TGTGCCAGCAGCTTCGGGAGTTCCTACGAGCAGTACTTC
CASSFGSSYEQYF
>NA|NA|TRBJ2-3|TRBV2
TGTGCCAGCAGTGAAGTTGGGGAGGCAGATACGCAGTATTTT
CASSEVGEADTQYF
>NA|NA|TRBJ1-1|TRBV5-1
TGCGCCAGCAGCTGGAGGTTGAACACTGAAGCTTTCTTT
CASSWRLNTEAFF
>NA|once|TRBJ1-1|TRBV11-2
TGTGCCAGCAGCTTAGGTTCCGGGTTTACTGAAGCTTTCTTT
CASSLGSGFTEAFF
>TRBD2|NA|TRBJ2-3|TRBV5-1
TGCGCCAGCAGCCTCGGACTAGCGGGGTACACAGATACGCAGTATTTT
CASSLGLAGYTDTQYF
>TRBD2|NA|TRBJ2-1|TRBV30
TGTGCCTGGATCATCACTAGCGAACCTACAAATGAGCAGTTCTTC
CAWIITSEPTNEQFF
>TRBD2|NA|TRBJ2-1|TRBV10-1
TGCGCCAGCAGTGAGCGGGAGGGCCTAGGTAATGAGCAGTTCTTC
CASSEREGLGNEQFF
>NA|NA|TRBJ2-4|TRBV27
TGTGCCAGCAGTTTAGTAGGAGGCTGGGCCAAAAACATTCAGTACTTC
CASSLVGGWAKNIQYF